What follows describes a single TCR beta chain. Researchers reported that CD8 memory united CD45RO+ cells with CCR7-negative CD45RA+ TemRA cells. The data were obtained in a study of shared clonotypes between healthy human individuals. Sequencing was performed with immunoSEQ multiplex PCR; in TCRdb, only in-frame clones are kept and a portion is missing. Here the sample spans 650,000 to 700,000 clones, about 92% being singletons. The sequence came from a man aged 18 to 30 in good health. Some clones in this sample may be carry-over from other donors' samples. Sequenced: memory CD8+ T cells from PBMCs. Stated subset: CD45RO+ cells pooled with CCR7-negative TemRA cells.

This chain's CDR3 is CASSSNSYEQYF. The CDR3 DNA reads TGTGCCAGCAGTTCGAACTCCTACGAGCAGTACTTC. This sequence joins TRBV28 and TRBJ2-7; D call uncertain. The CDR3 has 12 residues. Germline V gene sequence: CDR1 MDHEN, CDR2 SYDVKM. The V end was cut by 4 bases, the J end by 0 bases, with 4 bases between. The full variable domain, completed using reference TRBV28 and TRBJ2-7, is DVKVTQSSRYLVKRTGEKVFLECVQDMDHENMFWYRQDPGLGLRLIYFSYDVKMKEKGDIPEGYSVSREKKERFSLILESASTNQTSMYLCASSSNSYEQYFGPGTRLTVT.